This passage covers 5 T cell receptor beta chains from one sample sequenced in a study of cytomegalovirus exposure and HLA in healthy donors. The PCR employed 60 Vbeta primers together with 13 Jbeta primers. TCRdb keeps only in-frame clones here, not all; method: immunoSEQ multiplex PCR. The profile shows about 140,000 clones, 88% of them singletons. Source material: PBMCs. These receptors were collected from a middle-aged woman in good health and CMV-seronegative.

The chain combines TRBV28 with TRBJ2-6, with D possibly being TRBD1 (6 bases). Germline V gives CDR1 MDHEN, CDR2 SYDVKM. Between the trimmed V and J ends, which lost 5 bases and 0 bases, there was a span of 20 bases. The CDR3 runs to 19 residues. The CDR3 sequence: CASSGRARGLSSGANVLTF. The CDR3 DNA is TGTGCCAGCAGTGGCCGGGCCAGGGGTTTGAGCTCTGGGGCCAACGTCCTGACTTTC.

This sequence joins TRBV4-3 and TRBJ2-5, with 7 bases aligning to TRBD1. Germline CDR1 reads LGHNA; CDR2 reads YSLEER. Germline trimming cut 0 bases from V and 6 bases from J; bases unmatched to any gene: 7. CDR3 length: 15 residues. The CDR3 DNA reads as TGCGCCAGCAGCCAAGATCACCACAGGGGAAAGACCCAGTACTTC. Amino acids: CASSQDHHRGKTQYF.

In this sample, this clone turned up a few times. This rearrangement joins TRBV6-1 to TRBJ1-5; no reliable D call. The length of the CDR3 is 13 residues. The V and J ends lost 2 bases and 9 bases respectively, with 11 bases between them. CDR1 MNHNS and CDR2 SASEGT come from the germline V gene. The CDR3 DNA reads TGTGCCAGCAGTGAACGGGTGGAGCTGCCCCAGCATTTT. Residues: CASSERVELPQHF.

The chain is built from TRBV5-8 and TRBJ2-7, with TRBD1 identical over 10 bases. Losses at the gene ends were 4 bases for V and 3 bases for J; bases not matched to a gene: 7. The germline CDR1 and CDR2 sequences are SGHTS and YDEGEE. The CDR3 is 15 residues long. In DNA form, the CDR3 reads TGTGCCAGCAGCCAACCGGGACAGGGGCTCTACGAGCAGTACTTC. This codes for CASSQPGQGLYEQYF. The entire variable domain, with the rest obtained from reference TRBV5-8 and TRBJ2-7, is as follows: EAGVTQSPTHLIKTRGQQATLRCSPISGHTSVYWYQQALGLGLQFLLWYDEGEERNRGNFPPRFSGRQFPNYSSELNVNALELEDSALYLCASSQPGQGLYEQYFGPGTRLTVT.

CDR3 nucleotides: TGTGCCAGCAGCTTAGGGGGACTAGCGGGGGACAATGAGCAGTTCTTC. This sequence encodes CASSLGGLAGDNEQFF. V usage is TRBV11-3 and J usage is TRBJ2-1; 14 bases agree with TRBD2. The germline V gene encodes CDR1 SGHNT and CDR2 YENEEA. CDR3 length: 16 amino acids. After removal of 1 base from V and 5 bases from J, the junction contained 1 base not matched to a gene.